A single TCR beta chain is shown here with its context. Its antigen has not been determined. No much larger clone is present one base from it, and per-base qualities are unavailable. In Seattle, one collaborating source enrolled patients while the infection was active and tracked those patients longitudinally over the course of disease. Collaborating institutions collected whole blood in K2EDTA tubes following their own protocols. Collaborator samples were shipped for TCRbeta analysis as frozen whole blood, isolated PBMCs, or DNA extracted from either sample type. This sample stems from a study of blood T cell repertoires in COVID-19 (dated by TCRdb to about 2020). Study-level background: Samples covering the acute and convalescent phases of COVID-19 were provided by collaborators in the United States, Italy and Spain. The prospective study material was composed of cDNA or gDNA derived from T cells, B-cell-depleted T cells, or PBMCs. The dataset comprised deeply sampled blood TCRbeta repertoires from subjects exposed to, actively infected with, or recovered from COVID-19. A freely available public database, intended as a resource for researchers studying the immune response to SARS-CoV-2, is where the repertoires were released. The samples were drawn from the first 160 participants of the ongoing ImmuneRACE study and from some 1,300 subjects provided by 6 global collaborators. Nearly every sample came with metadata listing a de-identified subject ID, COVID-19 status, age in years and sex. HLA class I and class II types, where available, came from metadata supplied by the sample provider rather than from assay-based typing.

TCRbeta CDR3 regions were amplified from genomic DNA by means of the immunoSEQ Assay, a bias-controlled multiplex PCR. For the original study's pipeline: Nucleated cell counts per sample were estimated from amplification of reference gene primers within the assay. To quantify the absolute abundance of each unique TCRbeta CDR3 rearrangement, sequence reads were collapsed and filtered. Productive Simpson clonality was computed per sample as the square root of Simpson's diversity index over productive rearrangements. The clones in this table, taken by TCRdb from immuneACCESS, are in-frame only. Not every clone is retained; where verified, under half of the shortfall comes from an unresolved V gene, and the cause of the rest is unknown. V, J and clone size derive from that table, while D and trimming were established from the DNA sequence. The sample includes tens of thousands of clones, with around 90% observed a single time. Roughly 5.1% of the sample lies in the top ten.

The full study reports these points: The amount of clinical and demographic metadata varied by source and participant and was provided uncurated.

Material for sequencing was peripheral blood. The origin of this receptor is a man aged 55 to 70 with COVID-19, enrolled during active disease.

The nucleotide sequence reads TGTGCCTGGACGGACACTGAAGCTTTCTTT. Its coded protein is CAWTDTEAFF. The chain is encoded by TRBV30 joined to TRBJ1-1; the D gene identity is not certain. The germline V gene (reference sequence) yields GTSNPN for CDR1 and SVGIG for CDR2. The V end loses 4 bases and the J end loses 3 bases, and a stretch of 3 bases separates them. The CDR3 runs 10 residues from the cysteine to the phenylalanine. The read is trimmed to its CDR3 DNA, 30 bases read in frame from base 1.